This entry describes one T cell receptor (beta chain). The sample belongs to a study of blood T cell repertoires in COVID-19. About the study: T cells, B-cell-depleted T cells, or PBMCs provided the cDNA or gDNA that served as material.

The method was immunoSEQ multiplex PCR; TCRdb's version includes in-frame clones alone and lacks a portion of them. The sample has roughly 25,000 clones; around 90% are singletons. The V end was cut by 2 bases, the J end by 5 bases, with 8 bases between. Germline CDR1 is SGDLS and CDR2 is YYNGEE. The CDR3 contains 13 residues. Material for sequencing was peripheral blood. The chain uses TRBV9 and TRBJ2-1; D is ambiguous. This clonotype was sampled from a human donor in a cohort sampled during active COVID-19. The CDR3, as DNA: TGTGCCAGCAGCGTTTCGGTAAACAATGAGCAGTTCTTC. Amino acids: CASSVSVNNEQFF.